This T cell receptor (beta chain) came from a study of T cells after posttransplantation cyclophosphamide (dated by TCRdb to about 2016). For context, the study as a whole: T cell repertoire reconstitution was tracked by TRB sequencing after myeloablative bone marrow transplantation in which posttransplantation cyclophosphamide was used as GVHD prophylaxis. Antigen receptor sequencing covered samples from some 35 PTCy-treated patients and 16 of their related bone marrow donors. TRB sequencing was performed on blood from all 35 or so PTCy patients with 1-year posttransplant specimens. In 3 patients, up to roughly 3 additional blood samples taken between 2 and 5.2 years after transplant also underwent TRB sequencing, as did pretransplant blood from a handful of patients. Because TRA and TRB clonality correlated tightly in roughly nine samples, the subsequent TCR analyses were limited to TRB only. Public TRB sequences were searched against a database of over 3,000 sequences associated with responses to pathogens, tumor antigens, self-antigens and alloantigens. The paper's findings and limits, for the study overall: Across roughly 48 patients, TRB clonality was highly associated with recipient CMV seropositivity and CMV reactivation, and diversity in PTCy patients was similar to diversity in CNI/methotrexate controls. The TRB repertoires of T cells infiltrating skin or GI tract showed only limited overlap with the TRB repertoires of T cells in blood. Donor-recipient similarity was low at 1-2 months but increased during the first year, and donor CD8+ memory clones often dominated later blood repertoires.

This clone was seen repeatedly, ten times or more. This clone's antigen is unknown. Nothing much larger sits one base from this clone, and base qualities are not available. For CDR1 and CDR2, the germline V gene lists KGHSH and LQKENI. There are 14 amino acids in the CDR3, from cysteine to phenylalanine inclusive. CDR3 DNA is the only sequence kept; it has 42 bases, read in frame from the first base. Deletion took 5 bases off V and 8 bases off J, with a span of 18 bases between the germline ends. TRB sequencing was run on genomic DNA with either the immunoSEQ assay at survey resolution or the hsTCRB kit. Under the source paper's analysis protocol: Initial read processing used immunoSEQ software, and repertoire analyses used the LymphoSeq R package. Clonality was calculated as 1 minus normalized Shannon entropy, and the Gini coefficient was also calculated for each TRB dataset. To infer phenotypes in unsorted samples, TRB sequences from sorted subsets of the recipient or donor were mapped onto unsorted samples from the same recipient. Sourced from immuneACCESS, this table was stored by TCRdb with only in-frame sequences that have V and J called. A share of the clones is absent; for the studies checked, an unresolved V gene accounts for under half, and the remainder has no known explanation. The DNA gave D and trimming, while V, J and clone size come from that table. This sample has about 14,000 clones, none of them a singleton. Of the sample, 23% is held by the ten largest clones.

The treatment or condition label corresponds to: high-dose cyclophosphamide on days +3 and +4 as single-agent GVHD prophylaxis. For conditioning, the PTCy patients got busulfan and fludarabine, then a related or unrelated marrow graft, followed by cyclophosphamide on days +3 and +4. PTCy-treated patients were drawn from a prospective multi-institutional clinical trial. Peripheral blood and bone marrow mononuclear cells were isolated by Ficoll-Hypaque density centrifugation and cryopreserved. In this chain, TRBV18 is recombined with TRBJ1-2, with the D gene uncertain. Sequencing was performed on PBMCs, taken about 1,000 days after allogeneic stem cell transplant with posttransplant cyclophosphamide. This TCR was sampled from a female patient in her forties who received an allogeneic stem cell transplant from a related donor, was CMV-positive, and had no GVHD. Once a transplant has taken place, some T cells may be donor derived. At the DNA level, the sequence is TGTGCCAGCTCATCCGGGATGCCCTACGGGGGCTACACCTTC. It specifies CASSSGMPYGGYTF.